This is a list of T cell receptor beta chains from one sample in a study of technical replicates of blood from a few donors. TCRdb's table, derived via immunoSEQ multiplex PCR, lists solely in-frame clones and lacks some. The sample holds tens of thousands of clones; around 96% are singletons and the top ten take about 0.3%. The specimen was T cells isolated from PBMCs. The receptors come from a human donor in good health. Each CDR3 is given with its conserved first and last residue.

16 | TRBJ1-5 | TRBV10-2 | CASSDGQGVENQPQHF
15 | TRBJ1-1 | TRBV27 | CASSRSAAGNTEAFF
14 | TRBJ2-7 | TRBV19 | CASSFRTGPYEQYF
14 | TRBJ1-1 | TRBV7-9 | CASSFDRGNTEAFF
15 | TRBJ1-1 | TRBV5-5 | CASSPYPTANTEAFF
16 | TRBJ1-1 | TRBV11-2 | CASSSGTGVRRTEAFF
14 | TRBJ2-7 | TRBV9 | CASSGSGSPNEQYF
12 | TRBJ1-4 | TRBV25-1 | CASSAGGEKLFF
16 | TRBJ2-7 | TRBV7-2 | CASSFGWERVSYEQYF
13 | TRBJ2-1 | TRBV11-1 | CASSLIWDYEQFF
14 | TRBJ1-4 | TRBV2 | CATRRAATNEKLFF
13 | TRBJ2-1 | TRBV27 | CASSPDWAGGQFF
13 | TRBJ1-5 | TRBV30 | CAWSPGLNQPQHF
13 | TRBJ2-1 | TRBV7-3 | CASGPSGLNEQFF
16 | TRBJ1-4 | TRBV30 | CAWSLIHPVRAEKLFF